These T cell receptor beta chains were read from a single sample in a study of long-term antiretroviral therapy in people with HIV. TCRdb's table, derived via immunoSEQ multiplex PCR, lists solely in-frame clones and lacks some. The sample records tens of thousands of clones, roughly four fifths being singletons. The source was unsorted PBMCs, collected 0.2 years after starting antiretroviral therapy. All receptors derive from a woman aged 25 to 39 with HIV. Each CDR3 is given without its conserved first and last residue. The size field is filled for only some rows; it gives once, few, many or a size class.

TRBJ1-3 - TRBV30 ASHRISGNTIY
TRBJ2-2 - TRBV28 ASRLLMSGELF
TRBJ1-6 - TRBV9 ASSVDASSYNSPLH
TRBJ2-4 - TRBV28 ASDRGGWAAPAKNIQY
TRBJ2-7 - TRBV7-8 ASSFGTLSSYEQY
TRBJ1-5 - TRBV9 ASSVGSGGDGNQPQH
TRBJ1-1 - TRBV2 ASSDLGVTRTGIAEAF
TRBJ2-7 - TRBV13 ASSQLAYSYEQY
TRBJ2-1 - TRBV29-1 SVATHSANSYNEQF
TRBJ1-5 - TRBV19 ASAGTASPQSQPQH
TRBJ2-4 few TRBV7-2 ASSLPSNIQY